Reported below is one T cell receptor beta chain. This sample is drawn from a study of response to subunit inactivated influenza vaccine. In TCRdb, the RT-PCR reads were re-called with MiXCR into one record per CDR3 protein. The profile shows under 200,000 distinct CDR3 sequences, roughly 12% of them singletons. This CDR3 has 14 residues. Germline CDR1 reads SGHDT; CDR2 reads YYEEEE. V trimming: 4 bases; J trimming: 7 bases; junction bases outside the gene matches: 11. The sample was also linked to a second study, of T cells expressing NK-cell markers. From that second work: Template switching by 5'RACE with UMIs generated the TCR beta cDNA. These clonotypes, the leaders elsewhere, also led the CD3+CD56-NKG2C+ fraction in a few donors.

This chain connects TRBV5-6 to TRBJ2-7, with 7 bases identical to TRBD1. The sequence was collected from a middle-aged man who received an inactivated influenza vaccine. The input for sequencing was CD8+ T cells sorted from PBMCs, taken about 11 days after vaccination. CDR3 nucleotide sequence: TGTGCCAGCAGCCCACAGGGGAACGCTGGTGAGCAGTACTTC. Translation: CASSPQGNAGEQYF. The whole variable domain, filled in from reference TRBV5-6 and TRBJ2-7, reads DAGVTQSPTHLIKTRGQQVTLRCSPKSGHDTVSWYQQALGQGPQFIFQYYEEEERQRGNFPDRFSGHQFPNYSSELNVNALLLGDSALYLCASSPQGNAGEQYFGPGTRLTVT.